One and the same sample provided the 23 T cell receptor beta chains below, sequenced in a study of T cells in Graves' hyperthyroidism and ophthalmopathy. Amplification yielded TCR beta CDR3 regions, with RNA transcripts as the source. When the TCR CDR3 underwent first-round RT-PCR, the HTBI primer set was used. A single record per CDR3 protein comes from TCRdb applying MiXCR to the multiplex PCR reads. The sample lists approximately 620,000 distinct CDR3 sequences; 16% were seen once. Material: blood. Receptors originate from a middle-aged woman with Graves' ophthalmopathy.

V is TRBV6-4 and J is TRBJ1-5; 7 bases align to TRBD1. The CDR3 loop spans 15 amino acids. V was clipped by 4 bases and J by 2 bases; unmatched bases: 5. Germline V gene data show CDR1 as MRHNA and CDR2 as SNTAGT. The CDR3 sequence is CASSADRSGNQPQHF. CDR3 bases: TGTGCCAGCAGTGCGGACAGGTCCGGCAATCAGCCCCAGCATTTT.

This clonotype has at least ten counts. The chain couples TRBV5-1 to TRBJ2-3, with D perhaps matching TRBD1 (6 bases). This CDR3 region has 16 residues. V was cut by 4 bases and J by 3 bases, with 18 bases left in between. Germline-derived CDR1 and CDR2 are SGHRS and YFSETQ. CDR3 protein: CASSPQGQSNTDTQYF. CDR3 sequence (DNA): TGCGCCAGCAGCCCCCAGGGGCAATCAAATACAGATACGCAGTATTTT.

This clonotype was observed at least ten times. The rearrangement uses TRBV20-1 and TRBJ2-1, with D perhaps matching TRBD2 (6 bases). Trimming took off 6 bases at V and 2 bases at J, with 14 bases between the two ends. The germline gives CDR1 DFQATT, CDR2 SNEGSKA (reference sequence). This CDR3 region has 14 residues. CDR3: CSARSGGPYNEQFF. Written as DNA, the CDR3 is TGCAGTGCCCGGTCCGGGGGACCCTACAATGAGCAGTTCTTC.

This clonotype was counted ten times or more. The chain carries TRBV6-1 and TRBJ2-5; 8 bases fit TRBD2. The CDR3 has 14 residues. Looked up from germline, CDR1 is MNHNS and CDR2 is SASEGT. Germline trimming cut 6 bases from V and 4 bases from J; bases unmatched to any gene: 7. The CDR3 sequence: CASRDSGKGETQYF. The CDR3, as DNA: TGTGCCAGCAGGGATAGCGGGAAGGGAGAGACCCAGTACTTC.

At least ten counts were recorded for this clonotype. J is TRBJ2-7 and V is TRBV28; D gene ambiguous. Between the trimmed V and J ends, which lost 3 bases and 4 bases, there was a span of 16 bases. This CDR3 contains 15 residues. In germline, CDR1 is MDHEN, CDR2 SYDVKM. The CDR3 coding sequence is TGTGCCAGCAGTTTCAGCTCCGAGCCGCGATACGAGCAGTACTTC. Translated, it gives CASSFSSEPRYEQYF. Complete variable domain (other parts from reference TRBV28 and TRBJ2-7): DVKVTQSSRYLVKRTGEKVFLECVQDMDHENMFWYRQDPGLGLRLIYFSYDVKMKEKGDIPEGYSVSREKKERFSLILESASTNQTSMYLCASSFSSEPRYEQYFGPGTRLTVT.

The chain's CDR3 is CASAGASHTEAFF. The CDR3 nucleotides read TGTGCCAGCGCGGGTGCAAGCCACACTGAAGCTTTCTTT. The chain carries TRBV9 and TRBJ1-1; no firm D call. This CDR3 region has 13 residues. From germline, CDR1 is SGDLS and CDR2 YYNGEE. The ends were cut back, 7 bases at V and 3 bases at J, with 13 bases in the middle.

The chain has TRBV4-1 and TRBJ1-1, with D hard to call. There are 14 residues in the CDR3. Germline V gives CDR1 MGHRA, CDR2 YSYEKL. Trimming pared 6 bases from V and 9 bases from J, leaving 20 bases between. The CDR3 reads CASSGQDPLGKAFF. The CDR3 nucleotides are TGCGCCAGCAGTGGGCAGGATCCATTGGGGAAAGCTTTCTTT.

This clonotype was seen many times. Written as DNA, the CDR3 is TGTGCCTGGAGTGTACGGACTAGCGGGACGACGCGGCATGAGCAGTTCTTC. It is translated as CAWSVRTSGTTRHEQFF. The V call is TRBV30, the J call TRBJ2-1, with 12 bases fitting TRBD2. With V trimmed by 0 bases and J by 8 bases, 11 bases remained unmatched. This CDR3 contains 17 residues. Germline V gene lookup returns CDR1 GTSNPN and CDR2 SVGIG (reference sequence).

This clonotype has a count of ten or more. V is TRBV6-1 and J is TRBJ2-1; TRBD2 matches 7 bases. In germline, CDR1 is MNHNS, CDR2 SASEGT. This CDR3 has 15 residues. Germline trimming cut 6 bases from V and 0 bases from J; bases unmatched to any gene: 5. CDR3 nucleotide sequence: TGTGCCAGCAGCTCCGGGACTACCTCCTACAATGAGCAGTTCTTC. It specifies CASSSGTTSYNEQFF.

This clonotype appeared many times. J is TRBJ2-7 and V is TRBV12-3 or TRBV12-4; D gene uncertain. The V end was cut by 5 bases, the J end by 4 bases, with 9 bases between. The CDR3 sequence is 12 residues long. CDR3 protein: CASSPGPYEQYF. For the CDR3, the DNA is TGTGCCAGCAGTCCCGGACCGTACGAGCAGTACTTC.

Many counts were recorded for this clonotype. The rearrangement joins TRBV2 to TRBJ2-7, with TRBD1 matching 11 bases. Germline assignment: CDR1 SNHLY and CDR2 FYNNEI. The V and J ends lost 1 base and 3 bases, in that order; junction bases with no gene match: 2. CDR3 length equals 15 residues. The CDR3 coding sequence is TGTGCCAGCAGTGAAGTGGGACAGGGGGACTACGAGCAGTACTTC. It yields the protein CASSEVGQGDYEQYF.

The chain recombines TRBV20-1 with TRBJ2-3; 12 nucleotides agree with TRBD2. The CDR3 extends over 15 amino acids. V lost 8 bases to trimming and J lost 2 bases; unmatched junction nucleotides: 8. The V gene's germline CDR1 is DFQATT and CDR2 SNEGSKA (reference sequence). The CDR3 DNA reads TGCAGTACCTCTAGCGGGAGGGCCCTCACAGATACGCAGTATTTT. As protein: CSTSSGRALTDTQYF.

About this clonotype: A read error may explain this, as a much larger clone is one base away. The chain combines TRBV4-1 with TRBJ2-2; D gene unclear. This CDR3 contains 12 residues. Germline CDR1 is MGHRA and CDR2 is YSYEKL. The germline V and J ends were trimmed by 10 bases and 6 bases, with 12 bases remaining between them. The CDR3 region is CATGPGSGELFF. The CDR3 DNA follows: TGCGCCACCGGTCCCGGTTCCGGGGAGCTGTTTTTT.

This clonotype was counted only a few times. The chain employs TRBV30 and TRBJ2-5; D is undetermined. Germline CDR1 is GTSNPN and CDR2 is SVGIG (reference sequence). Trimming stripped 3 bases from V and 2 bases from J, with 13 bases between. The length of the CDR3 is 14 residues. CDR3 in DNA: TGTGCCTGGAGACTATCCTGGGTACAAGAGACCCAGTACTTC. Translation gives CAWRLSWVQETQYF.

This clonotype was detected ten times or more. The V gene is TRBV2, the J gene TRBJ2-3; D is uncertain. The ends were cut back, 6 bases at V and 7 bases at J, with 23 bases in the middle. CDR1 and CDR2 from the germline V gene are SNHLY and FYNNEI. The CDR3 has 16 amino acids. CDR3 in DNA: TGTGCCAGCAGCGCCGAGAACAGAGGCCCTAGGCATACGCAGTATTTT. Translation gives CASSAENRGPRHTQYF.

The V gene is TRBV6-2 or TRBV6-3, the J gene TRBJ2-1; TRBD2 aligns across 8 bases. The V segment lost 7 bases and the J segment 6 bases; nucleotides outside the gene matches: 8. The CDR3 spans 14 residues. Germline V gene lookup returns CDR1 MNHEY and CDR2 SVGEGT. CDR3 coding DNA: TGTGCCAGCAAGGGACTAGGGGAAAGCAATGAGCAGTTCTTC. Translated: CASKGLGESNEQFF.

The J gene is TRBJ2-4, the V gene TRBV11-2; weak D call: TRBD2 (6 bases). CDR1 and CDR2 from the germline V gene are SGHAT and FQNNGV. Deletions cut 8 bases from V and 3 bases from J, with 20 bases between. This CDR3 has 16 residues. The CDR3 DNA sequence: TGTGCCAGCCGCCGGTTTGGAGACGGGGGCAAAAACATTCAGTACTTC. It translates to CASRRFGDGGKNIQYF.

V and J are TRBV13 and TRBJ2-5; D might be TRBD2 (6 bases). Germline V gene data show CDR1 as PRHDT and CDR2 as FYEKMQ (reference sequence). Trimming cost V 4 bases and J 2 bases, with 17 bases left between them. CDR3 size: 16 residues. CDR3 bases: TGTGCCAGCAGCTATGGAGCGGGCTCCTCACAAGAGACCCAGTACTTC. Translated, it gives CASSYGAGSSQETQYF.

The CDR3 DNA reads TGTGCCAGCAGCGCCGACAGGGCTCCCCATGGCTACACCTTC. It translates to CASSADRAPHGYTF. This rearrangement joins TRBV7-8 to TRBJ1-2, with 7 bases aligning to TRBD1. J lost 6 bases, V lost 5 bases, and 9 bases had no gene match. The CDR3 runs 14 residues. In germline, CDR1 is SGHVS, CDR2 FQNEAQ.

CDR3 protein: CSALPTAGGGSYEQYF. The CDR3 region has the DNA TGCAGTGCTTTACCCACAGCGGGAGGGGGGTCCTACGAGCAGTACTTC. The chain links TRBV20-1 to TRBJ2-7, with 10 positions matching TRBD2. With 5 bases clipped from V and 1 base from J, the junction kept 11 bases outside the gene matches. The germline V gene encodes CDR1 DFQATT and CDR2 SNEGSKA (reference sequence). There are 16 residues in the CDR3.

In this sample, this clonotype turned up a few times. The chain uses TRBV7-6 and TRBJ2-3; maybe TRBD2 (7 bases). Germline CDR1 SGHVS, CDR2 FNYEAQ. The V and J ends lost 7 bases and 2 bases respectively, with 19 bases between them. The CDR3 is 16 residues long. The CDR3 DNA follows: TGTGCCAGCACCCTCCGGGCGGGGGCCTCCACAGATACGCAGTATTTT. Translated: CASTLRAGASTDTQYF.

V and J are TRBV27 and TRBJ2-1; TRBD2 might be the D (6 bases). Trimming pared 4 bases from V and 4 bases from J, leaving 20 bases between. This CDR3 has 17 residues. Germline CDR1 and CDR2: MNHEY and SMNVEV (reference sequence). The CDR3 sequence: CASSYGPMGEVYNEQFF. In DNA form, the CDR3 reads TGTGCCAGCAGTTACGGGCCAATGGGGGAGGTATACAATGAGCAGTTCTTC.

This clonotype was picked up a small number of times. V and J are TRBV5-6 and TRBJ2-1; 11 positions match TRBD2. The trim removed 3 bases at V and 7 bases at J, leaving 9 bases unmatched. The CDR3 runs 16 residues. The germline V gene has CDR1 SGHDT and CDR2 YYEEEE. The CDR3 is CASSWGTSGGRNEQFF. The CDR3 nucleotides read TGTGCCAGCAGCTGGGGGACTAGCGGAGGAAGGAATGAGCAGTTCTTC.